This TCR beta chain came from a study of OX40 agonist ivuxolimab in advanced cancers. Study details: In three patients, partial responses were observed, one with hepatocellular carcinoma and two with cutaneous melanoma. General study findings and limits: Among T cells, CD8+ cells averaged more expanded clones than CD4+ cells. Circulating CD4+ and CD8+ T cells showed clonal expansion by week 6 at 0.1 to 3.0 mg/kg.

The V gene end was trimmed by 5 bases and the J gene end by 5 bases; junction bases not matched to a gene: 9. Germline CDR1 SEHNR, CDR2 FQNEAQ (reference sequence). The CDR3 has 15 amino acids. Worth noting for this clone: The antigen is undetermined.

This table comes from immunoSEQ multiplex PCR, and its TCRdb copy is limited to in-frame clones, with some not included. This table holds about 46,000 clones, roughly nine tenths found once. The sample consisted of CD4+ or CD8+ T cells sorted from blood, taken in a trial of the OX40 agonist ivuxolimab. This TCR derives from an adult with an advanced solid tumor such as melanoma, head and neck, liver or kidney cancer. The V call is TRBV7-9, the J call TRBJ2-7; 10 bases fit TRBD1. The CDR3 DNA sequence: TGTGCCAGCAGCCCAATTCCGGGACAGGGGAACGAGCAGTACTTC. Its protein product is CASSPIPGQGNEQYF.